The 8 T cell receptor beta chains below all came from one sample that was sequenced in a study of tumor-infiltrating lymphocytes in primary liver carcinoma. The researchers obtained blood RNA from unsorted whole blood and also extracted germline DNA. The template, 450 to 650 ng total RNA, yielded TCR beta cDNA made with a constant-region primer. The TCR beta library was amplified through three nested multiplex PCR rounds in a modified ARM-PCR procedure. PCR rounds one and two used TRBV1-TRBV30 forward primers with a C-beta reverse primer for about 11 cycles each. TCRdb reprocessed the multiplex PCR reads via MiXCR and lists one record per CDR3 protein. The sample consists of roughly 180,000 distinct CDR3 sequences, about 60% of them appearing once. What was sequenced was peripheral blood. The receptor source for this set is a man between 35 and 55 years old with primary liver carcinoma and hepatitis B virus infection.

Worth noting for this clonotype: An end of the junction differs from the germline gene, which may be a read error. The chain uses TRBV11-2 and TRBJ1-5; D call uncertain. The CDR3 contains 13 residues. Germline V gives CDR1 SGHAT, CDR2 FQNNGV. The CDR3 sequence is CVSSLVWGQPQHF. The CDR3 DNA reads TGTGTCAGCAGCTTAGTATGGGGTCAGCCCCAGCATTTT.

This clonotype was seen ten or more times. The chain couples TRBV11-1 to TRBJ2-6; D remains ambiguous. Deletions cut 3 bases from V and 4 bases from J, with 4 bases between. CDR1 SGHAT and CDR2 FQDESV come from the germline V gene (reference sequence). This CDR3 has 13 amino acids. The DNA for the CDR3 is TGTGCCAGCAGCTTCTCGGGGGCCAACGTCCTGACTTTC. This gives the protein CASSFSGANVLTF.

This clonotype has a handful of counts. The CDR3 coding sequence is TGTGCCAGCAGTTTAGAGGTCACAGATACGCAGTATTTT. Translation gives CASSLEVTDTQYF. The genes are TRBV12-3 or TRBV12-4 and TRBJ2-3; D is unclear. The CDR3 contains 13 residues. V was cut by 1 base and J by 2 bases, with 4 bases left in between.

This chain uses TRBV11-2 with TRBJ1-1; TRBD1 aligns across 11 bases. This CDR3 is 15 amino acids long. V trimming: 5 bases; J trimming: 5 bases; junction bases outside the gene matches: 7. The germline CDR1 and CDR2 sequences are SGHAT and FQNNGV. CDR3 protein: CASSPWTGGKTEAFF. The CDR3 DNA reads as TGTGCCAGCAGCCCCTGGACAGGGGGCAAGACTGAAGCTTTCTTT.

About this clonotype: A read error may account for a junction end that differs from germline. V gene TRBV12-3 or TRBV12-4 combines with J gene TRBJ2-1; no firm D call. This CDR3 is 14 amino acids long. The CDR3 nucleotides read TGTGTCAGCAATTCCGACACCTCCTACAATGAGCAGTTCTTC. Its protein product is CVSNSDTSYNEQFF.

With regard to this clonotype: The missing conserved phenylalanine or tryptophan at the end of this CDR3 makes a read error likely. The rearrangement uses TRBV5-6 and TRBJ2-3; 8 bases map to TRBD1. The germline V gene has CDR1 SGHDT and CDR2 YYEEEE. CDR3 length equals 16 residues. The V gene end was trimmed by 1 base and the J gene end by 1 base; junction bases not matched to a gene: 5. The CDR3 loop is CASSLRTGSRTDTQYL. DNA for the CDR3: TGTGCCAGCAGCTTGAGGACAGGGTCGCGCACAGATACGCAGTATCTT.

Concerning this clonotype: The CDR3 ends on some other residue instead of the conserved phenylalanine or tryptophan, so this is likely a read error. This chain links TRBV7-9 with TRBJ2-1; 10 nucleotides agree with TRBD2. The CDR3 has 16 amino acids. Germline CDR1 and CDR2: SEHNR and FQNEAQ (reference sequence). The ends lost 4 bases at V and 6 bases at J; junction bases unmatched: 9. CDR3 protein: CASSSSASGSRNEQFL. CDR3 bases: TGTGCCAGCAGCTCTTCGGCTAGCGGGAGTCGCAATGAGCAGTTCCTC.

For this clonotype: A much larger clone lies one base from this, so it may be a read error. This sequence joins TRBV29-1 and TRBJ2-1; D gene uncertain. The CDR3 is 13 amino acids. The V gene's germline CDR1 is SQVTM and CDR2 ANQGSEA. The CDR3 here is CNVEPGTVGEQFF. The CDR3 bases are TGCAACGTTGAACCAGGAACAGTAGGTGAGCAGTTCTTC.